Presented here are 7 T cell receptor beta chains from one specimen sequenced in a study of cytomegalovirus exposure and HLA in healthy donors (dated by TCRdb to 2015 to 2018). Library construction relied on the immunoSEQ multiplex PCR assay. For the multiplex PCR, a mixture combining 60 forward primers for TCR Vbeta segments and 13 reverse primers for TCR Jbeta segments was used. This immuneACCESS table, as held by TCRdb, lists in-frame sequences with V and J called but not all clones. Of the missing ones, under half trace to an unresolved V gene in checked studies; the others have no known cause. The sample data list approximately 200,000 clones, and 65% to 85% of these were observed just once. The ten largest account for roughly 0.095% of the sample. Input material: PBMCs. These receptors came from a boy between 2 and 10 years old in good health and CMV-seronegative.

This rearrangement joins TRBV18 to TRBJ2-6, with D possibly matching TRBD2 (5 bases). The CDR3 runs 15 residues. Trimming took off 2 bases at V and 0 bases at J, with 5 bases between the two ends. The germline gives CDR1 KGHSH, CDR2 LQKENI. CDR3 sequence: CASSPGSSGANVLTF. DNA for the CDR3: TGTGCCAGCTCACCAGGGAGCTCTGGGGCCAACGTCCTGACTTTC.

The gene calls are TRBV2 and TRBJ2-7; 7 positions match TRBD1. The CDR3 is 14 amino acids. In germline, CDR1 is SNHLY, CDR2 FYNNEI. The junction had 5 bases not matched to a gene; V was cut back by 6 bases and J by 0 bases. This CDR3 is CASSWGQPSYEQYF. CDR3 bases: TGTGCCAGCAGCTGGGGACAGCCCTCCTACGAGCAGTACTTC.

V and J are TRBV10-3 and TRBJ2-6, with TRBD1 matching 8 bases. Germline V gene lookup returns CDR1 ENHRY and CDR2 SYGVKD. The ends lost 3 bases at V and 2 bases at J; junction bases unmatched: 6. This CDR3 has 17 amino acids. The CDR3 nucleotides read TGTGCCATCAGTGAATTGACAGGGGCCCCTGGGGCCAACGTCCTGACTTTC. Residues: CAISELTGAPGANVLTF.

The V gene is TRBV2, the J gene TRBJ2-3; D unclear. V lost 2 bases, J lost 0 bases, and 3 bases lay in between. The germline CDR1 and CDR2 sequences are SNHLY and FYNNEI. This CDR3 contains 13 residues. DNA of the CDR3: TGTGCCAGCAGTGAACCTAGCACAGATACGCAGTATTTT. The encoded protein is CASSEPSTDTQYF.

The chain joins TRBV7-3 to TRBJ1-6; D gene uncertain. Germline V lookup: CDR1 SGHTA, CDR2 FQGTGA. V was clipped by 2 bases and J by 7 bases, with 6 bases between them. This CDR3 has 13 amino acids. CDR3 amino acids: CASSLDYNSPLHF. In nucleotides, the CDR3 is TGTGCCAGCAGCTTAGACTACAATTCACCCCTCCACTTT. Variable domain in full (rest from reference TRBV7-3 and TRBJ1-6): GAGVSQTPSNKVTEKGKYVELRCDPISGHTALYWYRQSLGQGPEFLIYFQGTGAADDSGLPNDRFFAVRPEGSVSTLKIQRTERGDSAVYLCASSLDYNSPLHFGNGTRLTVT.

J is TRBJ1-2 and V is TRBV7-8, with D possibly matching TRBD1 (6 bases). V lost 1 base and J lost 4, with 10 bases in between. Germline CDR1 reads SGHVS; CDR2 reads FQNEAQ. The CDR3 runs to 14 residues. The chain's CDR3 is CASSLEQGSYGYTF. The CDR3 DNA reads as TGTGCCAGCAGCTTAGAACAGGGCAGCTATGGCTACACCTTC. Based on the CDR3 plus reference TRBV7-8 and TRBJ1-2, the full variable domain is GAGVSQSPRYKVAKRGQDVALRCDPISGHVSLFWYQQALGQGPEFLTYFQNEAQLDKSGLPSDRFFAERPEGSVSTLKIQRTQQEDSAVYLCASSLEQGSYGYTFGSGTRLTVV.

V gene TRBV10-3 combines with J gene TRBJ2-1; D not resolved. Germline loops: CDR1 ENHRY, CDR2 SYGVKD. The CDR3 consists of 17 residues. The ends were cut back, 2 bases at V and 0 bases at J, with 14 bases in the middle. Here the CDR3 reads CAISEVPGPFSYNEQFF. The CDR3 bases are TGTGCCATCAGTGAGGTGCCAGGCCCCTTCTCCTACAATGAGCAGTTCTTC.